The T cell receptor beta chain described here comes from a study of T cell responses to AZD1222 COVID-19 vaccine. Looked up from germline, CDR1 is SGDLS and CDR2 is YYNGEE. With V trimmed by 3 bases and J by 1 base, 5 bases remained unmatched. This CDR3 has 16 amino acids. Sequenced by immunoSEQ multiplex PCR; TCRdb stores in-frame clones only, minus some. Of some 150,000 clones in the sample, approximately 85% are singletons; the top ten hold 7.9%. The material was peripheral blood, obtained 28 days after the second dose of the MenACWY control vaccine. The sequence came from an adult who received the MenACWY meningococcal vaccine as a control. The chain joins TRBV9 to TRBJ2-5; 11 bases match TRBD1. The CDR3 reads CASSDGQGAIQETQYF. The CDR3 DNA reads as TGTGCCAGCAGCGACGGACAGGGGGCGATCCAAGAGACCCAGTACTTC.